This T cell receptor (beta chain) is from a study of blood T cell repertoires in COVID-19. Study context: T cells, B-cell-depleted T cells, or PBMCs supplied cDNA or gDNA.

Clones were read by immunoSEQ multiplex PCR, and TCRdb kept only the in-frame ones, dropping some. The repertoire holds 250,000 to 300,000 clones, with 86% as singletons. On this clone: Other DNA sequences in the same sample also yield this CDR3.

V lost 4 bases and J lost 5; bases outside the gene matches: 4. Germline CDR1 reads LGHDT; CDR2 reads YNNKEL (reference sequence). The CDR3 contains 14 residues. The chain recombines TRBV3-1 (or the pseudogene TRBV3-2) with TRBJ1-2; 10 bases agree with TRBD1. This TCR derives from a man aged 30 to 39 with active or convalescent COVID-19. The sample was peripheral blood. DNA of the CDR3: TGTGCCAGCAGCCGGACAGGGGGGTCGTATGGCTACACCTTC. Translating gives CASSRTGGSYGYTF.